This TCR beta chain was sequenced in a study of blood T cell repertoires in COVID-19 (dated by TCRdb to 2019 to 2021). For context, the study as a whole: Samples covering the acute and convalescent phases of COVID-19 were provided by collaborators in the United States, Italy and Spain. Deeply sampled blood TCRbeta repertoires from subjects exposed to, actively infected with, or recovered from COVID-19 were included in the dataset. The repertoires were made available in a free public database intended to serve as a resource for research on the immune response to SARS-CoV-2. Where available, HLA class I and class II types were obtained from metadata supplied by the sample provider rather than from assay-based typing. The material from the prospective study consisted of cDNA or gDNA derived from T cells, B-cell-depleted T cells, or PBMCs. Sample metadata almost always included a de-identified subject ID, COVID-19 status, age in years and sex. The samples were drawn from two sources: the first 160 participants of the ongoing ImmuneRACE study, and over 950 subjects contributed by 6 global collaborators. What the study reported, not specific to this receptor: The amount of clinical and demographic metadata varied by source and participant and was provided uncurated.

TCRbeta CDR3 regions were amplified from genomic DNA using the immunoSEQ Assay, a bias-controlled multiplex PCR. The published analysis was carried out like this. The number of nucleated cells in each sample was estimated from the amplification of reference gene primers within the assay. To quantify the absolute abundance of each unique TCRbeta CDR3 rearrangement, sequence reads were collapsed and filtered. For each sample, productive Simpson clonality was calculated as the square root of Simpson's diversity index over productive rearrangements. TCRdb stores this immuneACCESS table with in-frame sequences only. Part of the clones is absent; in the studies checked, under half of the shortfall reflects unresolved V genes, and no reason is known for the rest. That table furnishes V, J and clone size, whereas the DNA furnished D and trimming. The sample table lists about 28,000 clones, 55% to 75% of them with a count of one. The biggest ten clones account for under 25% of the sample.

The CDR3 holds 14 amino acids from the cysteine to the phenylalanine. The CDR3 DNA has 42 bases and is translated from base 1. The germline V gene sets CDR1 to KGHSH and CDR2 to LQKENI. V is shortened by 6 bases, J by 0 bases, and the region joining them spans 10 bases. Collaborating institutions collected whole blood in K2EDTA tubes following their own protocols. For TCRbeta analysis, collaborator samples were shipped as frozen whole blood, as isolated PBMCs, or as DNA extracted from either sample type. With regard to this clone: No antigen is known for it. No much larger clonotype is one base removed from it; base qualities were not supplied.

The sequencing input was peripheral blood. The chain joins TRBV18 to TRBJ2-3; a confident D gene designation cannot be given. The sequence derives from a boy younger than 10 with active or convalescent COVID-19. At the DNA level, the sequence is TGTGCCAGCTCGAGGAGTGCTAGCACAGATACGCAGTATTTT. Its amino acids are CASSRSASTDTQYF.